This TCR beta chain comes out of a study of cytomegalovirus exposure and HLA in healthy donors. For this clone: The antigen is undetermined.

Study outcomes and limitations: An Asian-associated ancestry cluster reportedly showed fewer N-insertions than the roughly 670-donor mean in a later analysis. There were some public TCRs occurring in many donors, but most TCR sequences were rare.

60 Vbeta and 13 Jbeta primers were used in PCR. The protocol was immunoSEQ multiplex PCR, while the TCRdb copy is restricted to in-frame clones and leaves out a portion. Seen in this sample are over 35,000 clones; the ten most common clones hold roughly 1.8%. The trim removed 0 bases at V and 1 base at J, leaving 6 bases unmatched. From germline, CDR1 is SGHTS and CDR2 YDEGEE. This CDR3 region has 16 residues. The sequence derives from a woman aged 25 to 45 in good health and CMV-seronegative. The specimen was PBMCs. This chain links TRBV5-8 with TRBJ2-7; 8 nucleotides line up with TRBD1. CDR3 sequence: CASSLASGTGSYEQYF. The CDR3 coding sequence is TGTGCCAGCAGCTTGGCTTCTGGGACAGGTTCCTACGAGCAGTACTTC.